One sample yielded the 8 T cell receptor beta chains listed below, sequenced in a study of cytomegalovirus exposure and HLA in healthy donors (dated by TCRdb to 2016 to 2017). Library method: the immunoSEQ multiplex PCR assay. For the multiplex PCR, a mixture combining 60 forward primers for TCR Vbeta segments and 13 reverse primers for TCR Jbeta segments was used. TCRdb retrieved this table from immuneACCESS and kept in-frame rearrangements only. Not all clones are present; in checked studies, unresolved V genes account for under half, and no reason is known for the remainder. A total of 110,000 or so clones appear in this sample, 82% of them only once. The top ten hold around 2.5% of the sample. The sequenced sample was PBMCs. These receptors were taken from a woman aged 18 to 35 in good health and CMV-seronegative.

The rearrangement uses TRBV28 and TRBJ1-4; D possibly corresponds to TRBD1 (5 bases). The CDR3 length is 14 residues. From germline, CDR1 is MDHEN and CDR2 SYDVKM. Between the trimmed V and J ends, which lost 2 bases and 8 bases, there was a span of 12 bases. The CDR3 nucleotides are TGTGCCAGCAGTTTAGGGGGGAGCGGGGAAAAACTGTTTTTT. This gives the protein CASSLGGSGEKLFF.

The chain employs TRBV6-5 and TRBJ2-1; 7 bases are shared with TRBD2. CDR1 is MNHEY and CDR2 is SVGAGI in the germline V gene. The CDR3 sequence is 13 residues long. With 7 bases clipped from V and 8 bases from J, the junction kept 8 bases outside the gene matches. DNA for the CDR3: TGTGCCAGCACCCGGGCGGGGGTCTATGAGCAGTTCTTC. Its translation: CASTRAGVYEQFF.

The chain carries TRBV18 and TRBJ2-2; 10 bases are a match to TRBD2. CDR3 size: 17 residues. Germline CDR1 KGHSH, CDR2 LQKENI. V shed 4 bases, J shed 6 bases, and the junction held 11 bases outside the gene matches. The CDR3 DNA sequence: TGTGCCAGCTCACGCACCGGGACTAGCGTAACGGCCGGGGAGCTGTTTTTT. This sequence encodes CASSRTGTSVTAGELFF.

The rearrangement uses TRBV19 and TRBJ2-1; D ambiguous. Germline assignment: CDR1 LNHDA and CDR2 SQIVND (reference sequence). The V gene lost 4 bases and the J gene lost 6 bases, with 16 bases spanning the gap. This CDR3 has 15 amino acids. The CDR3 is CASSRLVLVGNEQFF. In DNA, the CDR3 is TGTGCCAGTAGTAGGCTAGTTCTGGTGGGCAATGAGCAGTTCTTC. The whole variable domain, remainder taken from reference TRBV19 and TRBJ2-1, is DGGITQSPKYLFRKEGQNVTLSCEQNLNHDAMYWYRQDPGQGLRLIYYSQIVNDFQKGDIAEGYSVSREKKESFPLTVTSAQKNPTAFYLCASSRLVLVGNEQFFGPGTRLTVL.

The chain couples TRBV6-5 to TRBJ1-6; no definite D call. This CDR3 has 15 amino acids. Between the trimmed V and J ends, which lost 0 bases and 5 bases, there was a span of 8 bases. CDR1 MNHEY and CDR2 SVGAGI come from the germline V gene. The CDR3 loop reads CASSYSRLNNSPLHF. Here the CDR3 DNA reads TGTGCCAGCAGTTACTCGAGGCTGAATAATTCACCCCTCCACTTT.

The chain is built from TRBV19 and TRBJ2-5; 7 nucleotides line up with TRBD2. This CDR3 contains 15 residues. CDR1 is LNHDA and CDR2 is SQIVND in the germline V gene (reference sequence). The V segment lost 7 bases and the J segment 4 bases; nucleotides outside the gene matches: 12. This chain's CDR3 is CASTSVAGVPETQYF. The CDR3 coding sequence is TGTGCCAGTACCTCCGTGGCGGGAGTCCCAGAGACCCAGTACTTC.

V usage is TRBV14 and J usage is TRBJ1-2; D ambiguous. Deletions cut 2 bases from V and 3 bases from J, with 7 bases between. The germline CDR1 and CDR2 sequences are SGHDN and FVKESK. This CDR3 contains 13 residues. The CDR3 here is CASSQQVYYGYTF. CDR3 coding DNA: TGTGCCAGCAGCCAACAGGTCTACTATGGCTACACCTTC.

Details on this clone: This sample includes further DNA sequences coding for the same CDR3. The chain couples TRBV28 to TRBJ1-2; no definite D call. V lost 5 bases and J lost 2, with 9 bases in between. The length of the CDR3 is 13 residues. Germline CDR1 and CDR2: MDHEN and SYDVKM. The DNA for the CDR3 is TGTGCCAGCAGTCTGGGAGGGAACTATGGCTACACCTTC. Its protein is CASSLGGNYGYTF.